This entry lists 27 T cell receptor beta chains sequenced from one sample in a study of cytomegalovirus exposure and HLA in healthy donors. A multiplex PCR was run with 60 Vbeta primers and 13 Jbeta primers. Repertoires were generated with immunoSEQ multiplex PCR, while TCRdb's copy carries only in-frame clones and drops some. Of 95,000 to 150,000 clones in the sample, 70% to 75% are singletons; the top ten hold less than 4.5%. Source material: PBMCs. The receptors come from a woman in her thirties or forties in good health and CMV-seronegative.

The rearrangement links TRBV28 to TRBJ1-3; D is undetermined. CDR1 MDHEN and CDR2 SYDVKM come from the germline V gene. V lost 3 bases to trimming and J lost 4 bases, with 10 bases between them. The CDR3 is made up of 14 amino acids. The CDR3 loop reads CASSLPRQGNTIYF. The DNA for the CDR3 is TGTGCCAGCAGTTTGCCTCGCCAGGGAAACACCATATATTTT.

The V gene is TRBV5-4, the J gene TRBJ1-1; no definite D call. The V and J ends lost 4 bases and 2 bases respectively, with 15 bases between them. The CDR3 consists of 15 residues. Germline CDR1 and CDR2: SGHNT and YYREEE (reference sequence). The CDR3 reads CASSLPSGINTEAFF. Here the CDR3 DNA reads TGTGCCAGCAGCCTCCCGTCGGGGATCAACACTGAAGCTTTCTTT. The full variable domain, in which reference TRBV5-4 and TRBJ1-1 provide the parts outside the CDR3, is ETGVTQSPTHLIKTRGQQVTLRCSSQSGHNTVSWYQQALGQGPQFIFQYYREEENGRGNFPPRFSGLQFPNYSSELNVNALELDDSALYLCASSLPSGINTEAFFGQGTRLTVV.

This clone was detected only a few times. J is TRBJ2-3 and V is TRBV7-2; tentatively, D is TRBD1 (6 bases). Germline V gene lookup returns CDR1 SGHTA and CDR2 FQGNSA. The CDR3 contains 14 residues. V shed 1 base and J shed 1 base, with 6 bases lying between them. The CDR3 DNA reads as TGTGCCAGCAGCTTAGGACAGGGCACAGATACGCAGTATTTT. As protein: CASSLGQGTDTQYF.

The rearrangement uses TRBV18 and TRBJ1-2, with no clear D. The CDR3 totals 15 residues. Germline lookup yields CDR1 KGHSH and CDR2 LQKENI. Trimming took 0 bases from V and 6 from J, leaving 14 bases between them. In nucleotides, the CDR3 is TGTGCCAGCTCACCACCCATGGCAGTGACTGATGGCTACACCTTC. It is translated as CASSPPMAVTDGYTF.

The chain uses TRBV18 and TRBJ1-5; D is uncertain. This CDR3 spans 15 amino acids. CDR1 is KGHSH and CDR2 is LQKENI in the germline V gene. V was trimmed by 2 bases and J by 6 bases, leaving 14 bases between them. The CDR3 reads CASSPVSGSGQPQHF. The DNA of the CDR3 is TGTGCCAGCTCACCAGTATCGGGAAGCGGTCAGCCCCAGCATTTT.

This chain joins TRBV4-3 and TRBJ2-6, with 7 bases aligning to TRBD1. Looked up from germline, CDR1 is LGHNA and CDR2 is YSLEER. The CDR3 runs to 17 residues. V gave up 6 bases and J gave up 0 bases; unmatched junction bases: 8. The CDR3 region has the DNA TGCGCCAGCAGTCGGGACAGCATTAGCTCTGGGGCCAACGTCCTGACTTTC. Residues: CASSRDSISSGANVLTF.

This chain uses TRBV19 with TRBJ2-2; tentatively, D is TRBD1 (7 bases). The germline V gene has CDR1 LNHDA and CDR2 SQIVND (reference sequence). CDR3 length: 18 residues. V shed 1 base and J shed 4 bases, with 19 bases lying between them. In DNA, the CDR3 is TGTGCCAGTAGTATAGCTCGAGTCGCAGGGGGGTCCACCGGGGAGCTGTTTTTT. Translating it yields CASSIARVAGGSTGELFF.

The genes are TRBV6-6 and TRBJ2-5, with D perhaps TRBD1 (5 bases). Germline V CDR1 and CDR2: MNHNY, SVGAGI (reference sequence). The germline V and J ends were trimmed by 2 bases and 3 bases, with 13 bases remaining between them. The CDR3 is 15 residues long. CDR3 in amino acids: CASSYPPGLEETQYF. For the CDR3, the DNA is TGTGCCAGCAGTTACCCACCAGGGCTGGAAGAGACCCAGTACTTC.

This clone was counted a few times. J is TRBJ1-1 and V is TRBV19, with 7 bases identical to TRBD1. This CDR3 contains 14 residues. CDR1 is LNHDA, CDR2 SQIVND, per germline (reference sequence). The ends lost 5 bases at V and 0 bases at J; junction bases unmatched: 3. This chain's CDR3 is CASSSTGLNTEAFF. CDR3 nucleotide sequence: TGTGCCAGTAGTTCGACAGGGTTGAACACTGAAGCTTTCTTT.

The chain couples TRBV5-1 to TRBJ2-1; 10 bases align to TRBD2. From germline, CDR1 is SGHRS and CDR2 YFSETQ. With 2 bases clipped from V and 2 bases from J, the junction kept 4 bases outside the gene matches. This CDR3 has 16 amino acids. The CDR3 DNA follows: TGCGCCAGCAGCTTTCTAGCGGGAGCCCCCTACAATGAGCAGTTCTTC. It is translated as CASSFLAGAPYNEQFF.

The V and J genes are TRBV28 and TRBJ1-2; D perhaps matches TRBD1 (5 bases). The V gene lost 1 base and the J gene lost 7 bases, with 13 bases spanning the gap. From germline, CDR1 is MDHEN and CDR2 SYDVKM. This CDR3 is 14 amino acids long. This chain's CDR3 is CASSLLGGKAGYTF. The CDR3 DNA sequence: TGTGCCAGCAGTTTATTGGGGGGGAAAGCTGGCTACACCTTC.

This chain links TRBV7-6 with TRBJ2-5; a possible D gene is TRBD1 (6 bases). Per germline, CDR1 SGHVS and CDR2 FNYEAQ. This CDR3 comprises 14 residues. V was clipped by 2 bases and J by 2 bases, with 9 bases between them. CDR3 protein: CASSLFQGQETQYF. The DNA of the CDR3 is TGTGCCAGCAGCTTATTCCAGGGGCAAGAGACCCAGTACTTC.

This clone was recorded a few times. CDR3 residues: CASSYGRAVYEQYF. The CDR3 nucleotides read TGTGCCAGCAGTTACGGCAGGGCGGTCTACGAGCAGTACTTC. This chain connects TRBV6-5 to TRBJ2-7; the D gene is possibly TRBD1 (5 bases). Germline values: CDR1 MNHEY, CDR2 SVGAGI. With 2 bases removed from V and 3 bases from J, the gap between germline ends came to 11 bases. The CDR3 extends over 14 amino acids.

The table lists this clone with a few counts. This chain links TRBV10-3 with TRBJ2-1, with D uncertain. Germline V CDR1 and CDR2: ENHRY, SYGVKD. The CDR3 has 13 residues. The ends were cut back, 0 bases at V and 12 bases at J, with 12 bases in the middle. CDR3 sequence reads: CAISESGSTGQFF. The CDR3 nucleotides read TGTGCCATCAGTGAGTCCGGTAGTACCGGGCAGTTCTTC.

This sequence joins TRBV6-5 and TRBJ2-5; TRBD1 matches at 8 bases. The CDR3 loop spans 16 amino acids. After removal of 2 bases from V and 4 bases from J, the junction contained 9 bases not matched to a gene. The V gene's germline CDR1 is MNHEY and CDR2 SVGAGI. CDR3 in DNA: TGTGCCAGCAGTTACACAACAGGGGGGCACGGAGAGACCCAGTACTTC. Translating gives CASSYTTGGHGETQYF.

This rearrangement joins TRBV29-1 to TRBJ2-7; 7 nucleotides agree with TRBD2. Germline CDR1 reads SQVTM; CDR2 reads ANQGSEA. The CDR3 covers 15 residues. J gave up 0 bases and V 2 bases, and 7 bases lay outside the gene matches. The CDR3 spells CSVEKRGIGSYEQYF. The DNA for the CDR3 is TGCAGCGTTGAAAAGCGGGGAATCGGCTCCTACGAGCAGTACTTC.

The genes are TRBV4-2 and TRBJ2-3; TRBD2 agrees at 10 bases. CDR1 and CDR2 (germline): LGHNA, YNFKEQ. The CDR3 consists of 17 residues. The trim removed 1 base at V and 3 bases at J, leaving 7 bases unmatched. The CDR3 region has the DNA TGTGCCAGCAGCCAAGCCGGGATAGCGGGAGGAACAGATACGCAGTATTTT. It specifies CASSQAGIAGGTDTQYF.

This CDR3 is CASSLVDGDNEQFF. The CDR3 DNA follows: TGCGCCAGCAGCTTGGTGGACGGGGACAATGAGCAGTTCTTC. The rearrangement joins TRBV5-1 to TRBJ2-1; possible D gene TRBD2, 5 bases. The germline gives CDR1 SGHRS, CDR2 YFSETQ. The CDR3 is 14 residues long. The V end was cut by 0 bases, the J end by 5 bases, with 9 bases between.

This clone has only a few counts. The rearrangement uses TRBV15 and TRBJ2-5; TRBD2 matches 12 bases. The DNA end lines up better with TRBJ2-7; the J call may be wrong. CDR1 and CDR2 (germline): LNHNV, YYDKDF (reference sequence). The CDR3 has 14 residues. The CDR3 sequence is CATRTSGSSYEQYF. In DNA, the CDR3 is TGTGCCACCAGGACTAGCGGGAGTTCCTACGAGCAGTACTTC.

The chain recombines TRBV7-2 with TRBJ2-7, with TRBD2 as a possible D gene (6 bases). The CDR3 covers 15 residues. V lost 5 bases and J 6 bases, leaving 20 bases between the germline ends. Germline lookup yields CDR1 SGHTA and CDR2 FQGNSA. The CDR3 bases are TGTGCCAGCAGCACTCGCTCGACTAGTCGCGGCGAGCAGTACTTC. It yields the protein CASSTRSTSRGEQYF.

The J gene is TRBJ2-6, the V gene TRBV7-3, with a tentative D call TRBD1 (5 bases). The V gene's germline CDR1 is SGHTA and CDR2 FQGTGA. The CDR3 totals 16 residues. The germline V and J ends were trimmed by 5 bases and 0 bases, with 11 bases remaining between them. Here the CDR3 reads CASSPTVLSGANVLTF. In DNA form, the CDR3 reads TGTGCCAGCAGCCCGACAGTACTCTCTGGGGCCAACGTCCTGACTTTC.

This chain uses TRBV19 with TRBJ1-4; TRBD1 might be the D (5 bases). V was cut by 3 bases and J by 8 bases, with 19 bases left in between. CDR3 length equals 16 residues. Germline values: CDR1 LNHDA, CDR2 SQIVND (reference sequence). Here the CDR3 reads CASSIPRGAEREKLFF. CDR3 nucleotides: TGTGCCAGTAGTATTCCTCGCGGGGCTGAGAGGGAAAAACTGTTTTTT.

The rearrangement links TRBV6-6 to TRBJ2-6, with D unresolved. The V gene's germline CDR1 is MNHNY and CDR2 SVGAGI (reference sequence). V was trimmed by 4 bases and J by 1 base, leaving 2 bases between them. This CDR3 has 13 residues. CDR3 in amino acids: CASSSSGANVLTF. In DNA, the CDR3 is TGTGCCAGCAGTTCTTCTGGGGCCAACGTCCTGACTTTC.

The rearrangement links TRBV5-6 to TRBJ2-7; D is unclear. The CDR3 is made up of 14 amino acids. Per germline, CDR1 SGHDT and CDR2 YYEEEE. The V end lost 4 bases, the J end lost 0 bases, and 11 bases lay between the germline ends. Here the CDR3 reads CASSRDLTSYEQYF. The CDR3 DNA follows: TGTGCCAGCAGCCGCGACTTAACCTCCTACGAGCAGTACTTC.

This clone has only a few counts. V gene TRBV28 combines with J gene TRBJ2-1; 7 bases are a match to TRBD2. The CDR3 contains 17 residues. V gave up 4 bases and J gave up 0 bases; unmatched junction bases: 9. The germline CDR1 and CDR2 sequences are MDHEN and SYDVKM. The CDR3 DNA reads TGTGCCAGCAGTTCCTCTGGACTAGATGTCTCCTACAATGAGCAGTTCTTC. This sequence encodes CASSSSGLDVSYNEQFF.

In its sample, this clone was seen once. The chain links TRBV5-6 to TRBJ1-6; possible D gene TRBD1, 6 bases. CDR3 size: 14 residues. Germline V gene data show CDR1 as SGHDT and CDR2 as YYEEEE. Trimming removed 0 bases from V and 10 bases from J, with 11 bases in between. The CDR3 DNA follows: TGTGCCAGCAGCTTGGAACAGGGAGCATCACCCCTCCACTTT. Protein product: CASSLEQGASPLHF.

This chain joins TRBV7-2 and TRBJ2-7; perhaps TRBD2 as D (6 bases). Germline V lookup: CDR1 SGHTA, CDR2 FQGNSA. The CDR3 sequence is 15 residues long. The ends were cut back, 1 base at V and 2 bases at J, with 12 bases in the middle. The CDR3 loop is CASSLGRGFTYEQYF. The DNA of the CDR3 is TGTGCCAGCAGCTTAGGCCGGGGGTTTACCTACGAGCAGTACTTC.